The 24 T cell receptor beta chains listed next were all sequenced from one sample in a study of blood T cell repertoires in COVID-19. Clones were sequenced by immunoSEQ multiplex PCR, and TCRdb holds only the in-frame ones, with some missing. This sample carries around 360,000 clones, around 87% of them seen once, and the ten largest clones take under 11%. The source material was peripheral blood. These receptors originate from a woman in her twenties or thirties with COVID-19, enrolled during active disease.

The chain joins TRBV30 to TRBJ1-2, with TRBD1 matching over 11 bases. CDR1 and CDR2 from the germline V gene are GTSNPN and SVGIG (reference sequence). Trimming at V came to 0 bases and at J to 3 bases, leaving 9 bases not matched to a gene. This CDR3 contains 17 residues. CDR3 coding DNA: TGTGCCTGGAGTGTGTTGGGACAGGGGGTAGTGGACTATGGCTACACCTTC. Translated, it gives CAWSVLGQGVVDYGYTF.

The rearrangement links TRBV4-3 to TRBJ1-2, with 10 bases matching TRBD1. This CDR3 has 16 residues. The V and J ends lost 3 bases and 4 bases, in that order; junction bases with no gene match: 8. Germline-derived CDR1 and CDR2 are LGHNA and YSLEER. The chain's CDR3 is CASSHYRQGAGYGYTF. The CDR3 DNA follows: TGCGCCAGCAGCCACTACAGACAGGGGGCAGGCTATGGCTACACCTTC.

V usage is TRBV5-4 and J usage is TRBJ1-1, with 8 bases fitting TRBD1. V lost 4 bases to trimming and J lost 1 base; unmatched junction nucleotides: 3. This CDR3 spans 14 amino acids. CDR1 is SGHNT, CDR2 YYREEE, per germline (reference sequence). CDR3 sequence reads: CASSQDRENTEAFF. The CDR3 nucleotides are TGTGCCAGCAGCCAGGACAGGGAGAACACTGAAGCTTTCTTT.

This chain uses TRBV6-5 with TRBJ1-2, with TRBD1 as a possible D gene (5 bases). Trimming stripped 2 bases from V and 4 bases from J, with 8 bases between. The germline gives CDR1 MNHEY, CDR2 SVGAGI. CDR3 length: 13 amino acids. The CDR3: CASSYMGLYGYTF. The CDR3, as DNA: TGTGCCAGCAGTTACATGGGGCTCTATGGCTACACCTTC.

This chain uses TRBV15 with TRBJ1-2; tentative D call: TRBD1 (6 bases). This CDR3 has 16 residues. Trimming took off 0 bases at V and 6 bases at J, with 17 bases between the two ends. The germline V gene encodes CDR1 LNHNV and CDR2 YYDKDF (reference sequence). The CDR3 DNA is TGTGCCACCAGCAGAGATCTCGAAGGGGGGAGGGATGGCTACACCTTC. Its translation is CATSRDLEGGRDGYTF. Together with reference TRBV15 and TRBJ1-2, the CDR3 gives the full variable domain: DAMVIQNPRYQVTQFGKPVTLSCSQTLNHNVMYWYQQKSSQAPKLLFHYYDKDFNNEADTPDNFQSRRPNTSFCFLDIRSPGLGDTAMYLCATSRDLEGGRDGYTFGSGTRLTVV.

This clone has only one observation. The chain is built from TRBV19 and TRBJ1-1; 9 bases line up with TRBD1. Germline CDR1 LNHDA, CDR2 SQIVND (reference sequence). The CDR3 totals 16 residues. Trimming cost V 6 bases and J 3 bases; bases outside gene matches: 11. CDR3 nucleotides: TGTGCCAGTAGATCCCGAACGGGACAGGGAGACACTGAAGCTTTCTTT. Encoded protein: CASRSRTGQGDTEAFF.

The chain employs TRBV6-2 or TRBV6-3 and TRBJ2-7; D might be TRBD2 (5 bases). Germline V gene sequence: CDR1 MNHEY, CDR2 SVGEGT. The V gene lost 3 bases and the J gene lost 5 bases, with 14 bases spanning the gap. The CDR3 totals 14 residues. The CDR3 here is CASSYVEPGDEQYF. In DNA, the CDR3 is TGTGCCAGCAGTTATGTGGAGCCCGGGGACGAGCAGTACTTC.

The chain has TRBV10-1 and TRBJ2-3; the match to TRBD2 covers 11 bases. There are 15 residues in the CDR3. CDR1 is WNHNN and CDR2 is SYGVQD in the germline V gene (reference sequence). The junction had 3 bases not matched to a gene; V was cut back by 5 bases and J by 2 bases. The CDR3 spells CASSWGLADTDTQYF. For the CDR3, the DNA is TGCGCCAGCAGTTGGGGACTAGCGGACACAGATACGCAGTATTTT.

The J gene is TRBJ2-7, the V gene TRBV3-1 (or the pseudogene TRBV3-2), with 8 nucleotides matching TRBD2. The germline V gene has CDR1 LGHDT and CDR2 YNNKEL (reference sequence). CDR3 length equals 15 residues. Trimming took 4 bases from V and 0 from J; bases not matched to a gene: 5. CDR3 in DNA: TGTGCCAGCAGCCTTTTAGCGGGGAGCTCCTACGAGCAGTACTTC. Its protein product is CASSLLAGSSYEQYF.

The chain carries TRBV3-1 (or the pseudogene TRBV3-2) and TRBJ2-5, with 11 bases aligning to TRBD1. CDR1 LGHDT and CDR2 YNNKEL come from the germline V gene (reference sequence). V lost 1 base to trimming and J lost 0 bases; unmatched junction nucleotides: 1. The CDR3 runs 16 residues. Here the CDR3 reads CASSQGTGGYQETQYF. The CDR3 bases are TGTGCCAGCAGCCAAGGGACAGGGGGCTACCAAGAGACCCAGTACTTC.

The chain combines TRBV2 with TRBJ2-5, with 14 bases fitting TRBD2. V lost 11 bases, J lost 7 bases, and 12 bases stayed unmatched. The CDR3 is 15 residues long. CDR1 and CDR2 from the germline V gene are SNHLY and FYNNEI. This CDR3 reads CAGGGTSGGLGTQYF. Written as DNA, the CDR3 is TGTGCCGGGGGAGGGACTAGCGGGGGCCTCGGGACCCAGTACTTC.

The chain is built from TRBV24-1 and TRBJ2-1; perhaps TRBD1 as D (5 bases). Germline CDR1 KGHDR, CDR2 SFDVKD. V was cut by 3 bases and J by 4 bases, with 15 bases left in between. The length of the CDR3 is 16 residues. CDR3 in DNA: TGTGCCACCAGTGATGCAGACAGTCTTGTGTACAATGAGCAGTTCTTC. This gives the protein CATSDADSLVYNEQFF.

The V gene is TRBV19, the J gene TRBJ2-7; 13 bases agree with TRBD2. This CDR3 comprises 16 residues. Germline-derived CDR1 and CDR2 are LNHDA and SQIVND (reference sequence). With 2 bases clipped from V and 4 bases from J, the junction kept 5 bases outside the gene matches. The CDR3: CASSISGTSGTYEQYF. CDR3 in DNA: TGTGCCAGTAGTATATCCGGGACTAGCGGGACTTACGAGCAGTACTTC.

This clone was counted only a few times. This CDR3 is also generated by other DNA sequences in the sample. V usage is TRBV10-3 and J usage is TRBJ2-7; 7 bases map to TRBD2. Trimming cost V 9 bases and J 3 bases; bases outside gene matches: 5. The CDR3 consists of 12 residues. Germline V gene data show CDR1 as ENHRY and CDR2 as SYGVKD. CDR3 region: CAISGGSYEQYF. Here the CDR3 DNA reads TGTGCCATATCTGGCGGGAGCTACGAGCAGTACTTC.

The chain has TRBV28 and TRBJ2-7; the D gene is possibly TRBD1 (7 bases). Trimming took off 7 bases at V and 2 bases at J, with 15 bases between the two ends. Germline V gene data show CDR1 as MDHEN and CDR2 as SYDVKM. The CDR3 has 14 amino acids. The CDR3 region has the DNA TGTGCCAGCACTTCCGGGGGACAGCCCTACGAGCAGTACTTC. Its translation is CASTSGGQPYEQYF.

This sequence joins TRBV29-1 and TRBJ2-1; the match to TRBD2 covers 9 bases. Per the germline V gene, CDR1 is SQVTM and CDR2 is ANQGSEA. The CDR3 runs 15 residues. V was pared by 5 bases and J by 4 bases, with 9 bases of the junction left unmatched. CDR3 bases: TGCAGCGTTTGGGGGACTAGCCGGGTATACAATGAGCAGTTCTTC. Protein: CSVWGTSRVYNEQFF.

The chain joins TRBV6-5 to TRBJ2-2, with a possible D match to TRBD1 (6 bases). The CDR3 has 16 residues. CDR1 is MNHEY, CDR2 SVGAGI, per germline. V lost 2 bases and J 1 base, leaving 11 bases between the germline ends. The CDR3 sequence: CASSYGQHMNTGELFF. In DNA, the CDR3 is TGTGCCAGCAGTTACGGACAGCACATGAACACCGGGGAGCTGTTTTTT.

The genes are TRBV19 and TRBJ1-2; possibly TRBD1 for D (6 bases). The CDR3 consists of 18 residues. V was trimmed by 3 bases and J by 6 bases, leaving 26 bases between them. Germline CDR1 is LNHDA and CDR2 is SQIVND (reference sequence). As DNA, the CDR3 is TGTGCCAGTAGTATCGGGCTCGCAGGGGCAGGACGGCGGGATGGCTACACCTTC. Its translation: CASSIGLAGAGRRDGYTF.

This chain connects TRBV19 to TRBJ2-1; 13 positions agree with TRBD2. Germline V lookup: CDR1 LNHDA, CDR2 SQIVND (reference sequence). This CDR3 is 17 amino acids long. V was clipped by 5 bases and J by 4 bases; unmatched bases: 8. This CDR3 is CASSLSGTSGKYNEQFF. The CDR3 DNA is TGTGCCAGTAGTCTATCCGGGACTAGCGGGAAATACAATGAGCAGTTCTTC.

The chain joins TRBV15 to TRBJ2-5; maybe TRBD2 (7 bases). This CDR3 has 16 residues. Trimming shortened V by 1 base and J by 5 bases, and 17 bases separated the two germline ends. The germline V gene has CDR1 LNHNV and CDR2 YYDKDF (reference sequence). DNA of the CDR3: TGTGCCACCAGCAGAGTCCGGGGGGCCCAGGGGGAGACCCAGTACTTC. Protein: CATSRVRGAQGETQYF.

Concerning this clone itself: Other DNA sequences within the sample encode an identical CDR3. The V gene is TRBV5-1, the J gene TRBJ2-7; 7 bases are a match to TRBD1. The V and J ends lost 0 bases and 4 bases, in that order; junction bases with no gene match: 1. This CDR3 is 13 amino acids long. From germline, CDR1 is SGHRS and CDR2 YFSETQ. In nucleotides, the CDR3 is TGCGCCAGCAGCTTGGACAGGGGTTACGAGCAGTACTTC. Protein: CASSLDRGYEQYF. Looking up the rest from reference TRBV5-1 and TRBJ2-7 gives the full variable domain: KAGVTQTPRYLIKTRGQQVTLSCSPISGHRSVSWYQQTPGQGLQFLFEYFSETQRNKGNFPGRFSGRQFSNSRSEMNVSTLELGDSALYLCASSLDRGYEQYFGPGTRLTVT.

The rearrangement uses TRBV7-2 and TRBJ2-7; TRBD1 agrees at 7 bases. J was trimmed by 1 base and V by 4 bases; bases with no gene match: 4. This CDR3 contains 14 residues. From germline, CDR1 is SGHTA and CDR2 FQGNSA. In DNA form, the CDR3 reads TGTGCCAGCAGCTCGACAGGGTTTTCCTACGAGCAGTACTTC. This encodes CASSSTGFSYEQYF.

The gene calls are TRBV27 and TRBJ2-5, with 13 bases aligning to TRBD2. From germline, CDR1 is MNHEY and CDR2 SMNVEV (reference sequence). The CDR3 runs to 15 residues. The V gene end was trimmed by 8 bases and the J gene end by 5 bases; junction bases not matched to a gene: 8. The CDR3 nucleotides read TGTGCCAGCCACCCGACTAGCGGGAGGAGGGAGACCCAGTACTTC. This translates into CASHPTSGRRETQYF.

The V and J genes are TRBV5-1 and TRBJ2-1, with D perhaps TRBD2 (5 bases). Per germline, CDR1 SGHRS and CDR2 YFSETQ. This CDR3 contains 14 residues. V was shortened by 4 bases and J by 4 bases, with 12 bases between the two germline ends. CDR3 bases: TGCGCCAGCAGCCCAGCAACGGGGTACAATGAGCAGTTCTTC. Protein product: CASSPATGYNEQFF.